These 9 T cell receptor beta chains originate from one sample sequenced in a study of molecular identifiers for immune sequencing clone quantification. TCRdb re-derived calls from the PCR reads in MiXCR, one entry per CDR3 protein. Of roughly 320,000 distinct CDR3 sequences in the sample, 24% were seen once. Sequencing input: naive CD8+ T cells from blood, with Jurkat cell RNA spiked in. Subset here: FACS-sorted CD8+CD4-CCR7+CD45RA+ naive T cells. The receptor source for this set is a human donor in good health. Some libraries in this study had Jurkat cell RNA spiked in.

This clonotype appeared many times. The V and J genes are TRBV7-2 and TRBJ2-3, with no clear D. This CDR3 has 16 amino acids. Looked up from germline, CDR1 is SGHTA and CDR2 is FQGNSA. The V gene lost 5 bases and the J gene lost 2 bases, with 17 bases spanning the gap. CDR3 region: CASSLETPADTDTQYF. CDR3 DNA sequence: TGTGCCAGCAGCCTAGAAACCCCGGCAGACACAGATACGCAGTATTTT.

On this clonotype: One end of the junction does not line up with germline, which may come from a read error. The rearrangement uses TRBV10-3 and TRBJ2-4; D might be TRBD1 (5 bases). The CDR3 length is 12 residues. Germline V gene sequence: CDR1 ENHRY, CDR2 SYGVKD. The CDR3 nucleotides read TGTGCCCTCAGGGTCGGCAAAAACCTTCCGTACTTC. Translated, it gives CALRVGKNLPYF.

Points on this clonotype: A read error may be the cause here, since a much bigger clone is one base away. This rearrangement joins TRBV4-3 to TRBJ2-1; 12 bases are a match to TRBD2. Trimming removed 4 bases from V and 6 bases from J; junction bases left unmatched: 7. The germline gives CDR1 LGHNA, CDR2 YSLEER. This CDR3 has 16 residues. The chain's CDR3 is CASSRDRTSGANEQFF. The CDR3, as DNA: TGCGCCAGCAGCCGAGATAGGACTAGCGGGGCCAATGAGCAGTTCTTC.

This clonotype appeared a few times. The genes are TRBV6-1 and TRBJ1-5; 7 positions agree with TRBD1. This CDR3 region has 15 residues. V lost 2 bases and J lost 5; bases outside the gene matches: 6. The germline gives CDR1 MNHNS, CDR2 SASEGT. In nucleotides, the CDR3 is TGTGCCAGCAGTGAAAGTCAGGGGGTATATCAGCCCCAGCATTTT. Translating gives CASSESQGVYQPQHF.

This clonotype was found many times. The rearrangement links TRBV28 to TRBJ2-2; a weak D match, TRBD1 (6 bases). Trimming removed 6 bases from V and 5 bases from J, with 19 bases in between. CDR1 is MDHEN, CDR2 SYDVKM, per germline. The CDR3 is 16 residues long. CDR3 sequence reads: CASRGWGLAETGELFF. DNA for the CDR3: TGTGCCAGCAGGGGGTGGGGGCTAGCCGAGACCGGGGAGCTGTTTTTT.

This clonotype was recorded a few times. The chain is built from TRBV30 and TRBJ1-3; 10 bases fit TRBD1. The V and J ends lost 0 bases and 0 bases, in that order; junction bases with no gene match: 8. Germline assignment: CDR1 GTSNPN and CDR2 SVGIG (reference sequence). This CDR3 spans 18 amino acids. CDR3 bases: TGTGCCTGGAGTGTACGGGGACAGGGGTCATCCTCTGGAAACACCATATATTTT. Amino acids: CAWSVRGQGSSSGNTIYF.

The chain links TRBV6-5 to TRBJ2-7, with 7 bases matching TRBD2. CDR3 size: 13 residues. J gave up 2 bases and V 5 bases, and 3 bases lay outside the gene matches. CDR1 is MNHEY, CDR2 SVGAGI, per germline. CDR3: CASSAGETYEQYF. The CDR3 nucleotides read TGTGCCAGCAGTGCGGGAGAAACCTACGAGCAGTACTTC.

The chain uses TRBV6-2 or TRBV6-3 and TRBJ2-7; D perhaps matches TRBD2 (6 bases). CDR3 length: 11 residues. CDR1 and CDR2 from the germline V gene are MNHEY and SVGEGT. V was cut by 5 bases and J by 5 bases, with 7 bases left in between. This CDR3 reads CASSPGDEQYF. In nucleotides, the CDR3 is TGTGCCAGCAGTCCGGGGGACGAGCAGTACTTC.

This clonotype was picked up many times. The V gene is TRBV30, the J gene TRBJ2-3, with unresolved D. Trimming cost V 4 bases and J 0 bases, with 8 bases left between them. Looked up from germline, CDR1 is GTSNPN and CDR2 is SVGIG (reference sequence). This CDR3 has 13 amino acids. CDR3 DNA: TGTGCCTGGACAGTGACTAGCACAGATACGCAGTATTTT. It translates to CAWTVTSTDTQYF.